A selection of T cell receptor beta chains follows, all from one sample in a study of T cells in Graves' hyperthyroidism and ophthalmopathy. MiXCR, applied by TCRdb to the multiplex PCR reads, yields one record per CDR3 protein. Here the sample spans 500,000 to 650,000 distinct CDR3 sequences, 17% being singletons. The specimen was blood. These receptors originate from a woman between 18 and 29 years old with Graves' ophthalmopathy. The CDR3 runs from the conserved cysteine through the conserved F or W.

J: TRBJ2-7; V: TRBV20-1; CDR3: CSAERGGSEQYF
J: TRBJ2-3; V: TRBV11-2; CDR3: CASSLAGGPKDTQYF
J: TRBJ2-7; V: TRBV10-3; CDR3: CAISGGTSGGSYEQYF
J: TRBJ2-1; V: TRBV7-2; CDR3: CASSLNEFRDFDNEQFF
J: TRBJ1-5; V: TRBV28; CDR3: CASSLESGYQPQHF
J: TRBJ2-7; V: TRBV5-1; CDR3: CASRSGQGSYEQYF
J: TRBJ2-3; V: TRBV28; CDR3: CASRPDRGRTDTQYF
J: TRBJ1-1; V: TRBV5-1; CDR3: CASSPDWDITEAFF
J: TRBJ2-5; V: TRBV20-1; CDR3: CSARWGGAQETQYF
J: TRBJ2-1; V: TRBV28; CDR3: CASSFQRGTGARDEQFF
J: TRBJ2-5; V: TRBV7-9; CDR3: CASRDRDAMETQYF
J: TRBJ2-5; V: TRBV9; CDR3: CASSLSMTSGTTQETQYF
J: TRBJ2-5; V: TRBV6-1; CDR3: CASSPLRRGETQYF
J: TRBJ2-1; V: TRBV6-1; CDR3: CASSRDRGKYEQFF
J: TRBJ2-1; V: TRBV28; CDR3: CASTLLLAGLSNEQFF
J: TRBJ1-5; V: TRBV30; CDR3: CAWSGVQSQPQHF
J: TRBJ2-2; V: TRBV28; CDR3: CASRRVRTGGSGELFF
J: TRBJ2-1; V: TRBV14; CDR3: CASSQGLVGEQFF
J: TRBJ1-2; V: TRBV7-2; CDR3: CASSTTWDKNYGYTF
J: TRBJ1-1; V: TRBV30; CDR3: CAWSVQGGDTEAFF
J: TRBJ2-7; V: TRBV20-1; CDR3: CSARDVRVSYEQYF
J: TRBJ1-2; V: TRBV10-3; CDR3: CAITSPAEGGYGYTF
J: TRBJ1-2; V: TRBV6-1; CDR3: CATFRQGYYGYTF
J: TRBJ2-5; V: TRBV29-1; CDR3: CSVEVARKETQYF
J: TRBJ1-2; V: TRBV28; CDR3: CASSIRGSPRGYGYTF
J: TRBJ2-1; V: TRBV5-1; CDR3: CASSERANEQFF
J: TRBJ1-2; V: TRBV2; CDR3: CASCAQTGVWGGYTF
J: TRBJ2-7; V: TRBV27; CDR3: CASSLSFLNTYEQYF
J: TRBJ2-5; V: TRBV27; CDR3: CASSLSTGGWEETQYF
J: TRBJ1-4; V: TRBV6-1; CDR3: CASSAQGQGGEKLFF
J: TRBJ2-7; V: TRBV4-3; CDR3: CASSQAGTGSSYEQYF
J: TRBJ2-7; V: TRBV13; CDR3: CASSLTLPGDEQYF
J: TRBJ2-5; V: TRBV5-6; CDR3: CASSSYRVETQYF
J: TRBJ1-3; V: TRBV11-1; CDR3: CASGDTPGNTIYF
J: TRBJ1-1; V: TRBV7-9; CDR3: CASSPTGGVGTEAFF
J: TRBJ2-7; V: TRBV20-1; CDR3: CSASISGRQGGQYF
J: TRBJ2-1; V: TRBV20-1; CDR3: CSARDGLAGNEQFF
J: TRBJ2-2; V: TRBV4-3; CDR3: CASSQGEGYGELFF
J: TRBJ2-1; V: TRBV28; CDR3: CASSSRDGSYNEQFF
J: TRBJ2-2; V: TRBV6-2/TRBV6-3; CDR3: CASSPTRGGELFF
J: TRBJ1-2; V: TRBV27; CDR3: CASRLNGDYGYGYTF
J: TRBJ2-1; V: TRBV28; CDR3: CASSPPGRGLKGEQFF
J: TRBJ1-1; V: TRBV28; CDR3: CASRGPMNTEAFF
J: TRBJ1-1; V: TRBV30; CDR3: CAWSSGTGSTEAFF
J: TRBJ2-1; V: TRBV20-1; CDR3: CSASLGAYNEQFF
J: TRBJ1-4; V: TRBV7-9; CDR3: CASSLARMDRADYEKLFF
J: TRBJ2-7; V: TRBV6-1; CDR3: CASGTGYESGEQYF
J: TRBJ2-5; V: TRBV19; CDR3: CASSIRGEQETQYF
J: TRBJ2-1; V: TRBV7-9; CDR3: CASSLEGLAESYNEQFF
J: TRBJ2-1; V: TRBV7-7; CDR3: CASSSGGAEQFF
J: .; V: TRBV29-1; CDR3: CSVRNYEQFF
J: TRBJ1-5; V: TRBV5-8; CDR3: CASSGDGTANQPQHF
J: TRBJ2-3; V: TRBV12-3/TRBV12-4; CDR3: CASSLVGISADTDTQYF
J: TRBJ1-1; V: TRBV27; CDR3: CASSLSDEGEAFF
J: TRBJ1-1; V: TRBV14; CDR3: CASSQDPPRPNTEAFF
J: TRBJ2-7; V: TRBV6-1; CDR3: CASSGRPGLATYEQYF
J: TRBJ2-3; V: TRBV24-1; CDR3: CATSDSGQGDTDTQYF
J: TRBJ1-5; V: TRBV15; CDR3: CATSRDRRGNQPQHF